This T cell receptor (beta chain) comes out of a study of blood T cell repertoires in COVID-19. Overall study: From the United States, Italy and Spain came samples of acute and convalescent COVID-19. PBMCs, B-cell-depleted T cells, or T cells provided the cDNA or gDNA that made up the material.

The CDR3 totals 14 residues. CDR1 SNHLY and CDR2 FYNNEI come from the germline V gene. V dropped 7 bases and J dropped 7 bases, with 19 bases sitting between them. This clone was counted a single time. How the authors handled the data: Using reference gene primer amplification, nucleated cell counts were estimated. TCRdb's copy holds only in-frame clones and misses some; the assay was immunoSEQ multiplex PCR. V, J and clone size are those of that table, while D and trimming were read from the DNA. The data contain about 170,000 clones, approximately 84% of them singletons. The TCR sequence derives from a woman over 75 with acute or convalescent COVID-19. V is TRBV2 and J is TRBJ2-5, with D tentatively TRBD2 (5 bases). Sequencing was performed on peripheral blood. The CDR3 here is CASTKRPREGTQYF. The CDR3 DNA follows: TGTGCCAGCACCAAAAGACCCCGGGAAGGGACCCAGTACTTC.